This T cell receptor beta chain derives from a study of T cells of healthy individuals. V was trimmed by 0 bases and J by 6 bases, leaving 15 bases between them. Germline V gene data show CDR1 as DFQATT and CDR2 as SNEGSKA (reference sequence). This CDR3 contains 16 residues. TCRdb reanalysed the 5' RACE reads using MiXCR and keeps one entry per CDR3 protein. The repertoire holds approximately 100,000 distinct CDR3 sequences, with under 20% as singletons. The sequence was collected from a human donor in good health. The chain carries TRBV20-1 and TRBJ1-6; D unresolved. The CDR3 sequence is CSARDLGRSSNSPLHF. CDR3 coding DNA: TGCAGTGCTAGAGATCTCGGGAGATCGAGTAATTCACCCCTCCACTTT.